A selection of T cell receptor beta chains follows, all from one sample in a study of OX40 agonist ivuxolimab in advanced cancers. Some clones are missing from TCRdb's copy, which holds only in-frame ones; the method was immunoSEQ multiplex PCR. The table shows approximately 52,000 clones, with 70% to 80% occurring only once. The material was CD4+ or CD8+ T cells sorted from blood, obtained in a trial of the OX40 agonist ivuxolimab. These receptors originate from an adult with an advanced solid tumor such as melanoma, head and neck, liver or kidney cancer. CDR3s include the opening cysteine and the closing phenylalanine or tryptophan. The D gene is left open where the match is weak. The listing skips clone size in some rows; elsewhere it reads once, few, many or a size class.

CDR3nt | CDR3aa | j_gene | abundance | v_gene | d_gene
TGTGCCAGCAGCCGGGACAGCTCTGGAAACACCATATATTTT | CASSRDSSGNTIYF | TRBJ1-3 | once | TRBV11-2 | TRBD1
TGCAGCGCCCGACAGGGGCGGGAGACCCAGTACTTC | CSARQGRETQYF | TRBJ2-5 | . | TRBV29-1 | TRBD1
TGTGCCAGCAGGGCCAGGGGCGGCACTGAAGCTTTCTTT | CASRARGGTEAFF | TRBJ1-1 | . | TRBV6-5 | .
TGTGCCAGCAGCGATCCCGGAGGAGGCCCCTCCTACGAGCAGTACTTC | CASSDPGGGPSYEQYF | TRBJ2-7 | . | TRBV5-4 | .
TGTGCCAGCAGCCCGAGCGGGATCTCCAATGAGCAGTTCTTC | CASSPSGISNEQFF | TRBJ2-1 | . | TRBV11-3 | TRBD2
TGTGCCAGCAGCTTAGGGGCAGGGCGATATGAAAAACTGTTTTTT | CASSLGAGRYEKLFF | TRBJ1-4 | . | TRBV7-6 | .
TGTGCCAGCTCAGCCGGGACGAACACTGAAGCTTTCTTT | CASSAGTNTEAFF | TRBJ1-1 | few | TRBV18 | .
TGTGCCAGCAGCAAGAGGGGTAGGGGCTTACTGAACACTGAAGCTTTCTTT | CASSKRGRGLLNTEAFF | TRBJ1-1 | . | TRBV21-1 | .
TGTGCCAGCAGCGCCCTAGCGGGAATCGATGAGCAGTTCTTC | CASSALAGIDEQFF | TRBJ2-1 | . | TRBV7-6 | TRBD2
TGTGCCAGCTCATTTTCTGTTGGTAGCCATACTGAAGCTTTCTTT | CASSFSVGSHTEAFF | TRBJ1-1 | . | TRBV18 | .
TGTGCCAGCACCAAGTTAGTGACCGGGGAGCTGTTTTTT | CASTKLVTGELFF | TRBJ2-2 | . | TRBV7-2 | .
TGTGCCAGCACTCCGGGACAGGGTTTCAATGAGCAGTTCTTC | CASTPGQGFNEQFF | TRBJ2-1 | . | TRBV2 | TRBD1
TGCGCCAGCAGCCCCCTCGCGGGGGGGCGCACCGGGGAGCTGTTTTTT | CASSPLAGGRTGELFF | TRBJ2-2 | . | TRBV4-1 | TRBD2
TGTGCCAGCATTGTCCGCAGTAACCCTCACGAGCAGTACTTC | CASIVRSNPHEQYF | TRBJ2-7 | . | TRBV28 | .